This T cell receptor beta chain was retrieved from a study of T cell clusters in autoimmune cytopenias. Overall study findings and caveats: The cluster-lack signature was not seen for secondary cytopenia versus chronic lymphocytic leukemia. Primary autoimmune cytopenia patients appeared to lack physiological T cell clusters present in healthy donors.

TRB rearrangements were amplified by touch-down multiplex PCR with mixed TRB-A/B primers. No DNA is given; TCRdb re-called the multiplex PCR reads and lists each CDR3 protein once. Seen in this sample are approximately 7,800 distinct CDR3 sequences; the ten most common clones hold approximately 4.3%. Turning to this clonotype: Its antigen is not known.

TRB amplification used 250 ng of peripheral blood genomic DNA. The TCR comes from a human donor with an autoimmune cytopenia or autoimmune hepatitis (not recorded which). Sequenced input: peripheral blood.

The CDR3 spells CASSPIQWEQFF. J is TRBJ2-1 and V is TRBV7-9. Germline V gene sequence: CDR1 SEHNR, CDR2 FQNEAQ (reference sequence). The CDR3 extends over 12 amino acids.